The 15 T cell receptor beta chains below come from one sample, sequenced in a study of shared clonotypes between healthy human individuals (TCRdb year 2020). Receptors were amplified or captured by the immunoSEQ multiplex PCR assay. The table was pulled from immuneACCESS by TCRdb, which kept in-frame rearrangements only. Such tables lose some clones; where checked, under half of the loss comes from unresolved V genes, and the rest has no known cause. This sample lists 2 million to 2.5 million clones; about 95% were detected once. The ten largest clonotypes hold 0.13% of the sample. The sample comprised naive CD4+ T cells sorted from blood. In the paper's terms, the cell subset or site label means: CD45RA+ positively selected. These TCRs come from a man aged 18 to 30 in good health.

CDR3 in DNA: TGTGCCAGCACCCACCCCGGGACAGAATTCTACGAGCAGTACTTC. Translating it yields CASTHPGTEFYEQYF. The chain combines TRBV6-6 with TRBJ2-7, with TRBD1 identical over 7 bases. This CDR3 contains 15 residues. Germline V CDR1 and CDR2: MNHNY, SVGAGI (reference sequence). The V gene end was trimmed by 7 bases and the J gene end by 3 bases; junction bases not matched to a gene: 12.

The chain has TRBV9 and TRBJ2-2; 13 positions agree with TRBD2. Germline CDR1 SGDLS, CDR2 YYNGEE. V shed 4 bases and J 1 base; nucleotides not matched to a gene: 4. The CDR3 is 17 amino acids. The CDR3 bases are TGTGCCAGCAGCCCGCGACTAGCGGGAGGGAACACCGGGGAGCTGTTTTTT. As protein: CASSPRLAGGNTGELFF.

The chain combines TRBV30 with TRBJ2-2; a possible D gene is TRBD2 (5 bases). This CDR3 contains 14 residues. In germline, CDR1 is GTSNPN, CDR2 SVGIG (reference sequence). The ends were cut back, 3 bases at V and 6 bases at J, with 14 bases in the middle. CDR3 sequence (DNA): TGTGCCTGGAGAATAGGAGGTAACGCCGGGGAGCTGTTTTTT. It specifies CAWRIGGNAGELFF.

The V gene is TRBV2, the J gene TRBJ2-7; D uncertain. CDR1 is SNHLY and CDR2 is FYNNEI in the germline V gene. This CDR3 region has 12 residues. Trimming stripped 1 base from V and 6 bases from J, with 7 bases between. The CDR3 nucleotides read TGTGCCAGCAGTGAAGTAGCCACCGAGCAGTACTTC. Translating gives CASSEVATEQYF.

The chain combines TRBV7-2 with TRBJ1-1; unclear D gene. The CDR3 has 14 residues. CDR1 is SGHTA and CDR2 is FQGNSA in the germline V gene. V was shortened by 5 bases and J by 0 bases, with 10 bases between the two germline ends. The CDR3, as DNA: TGTGCCAGCAGCCCCTATCTGCTGAACACTGAAGCTTTCTTT. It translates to CASSPYLLNTEAFF.

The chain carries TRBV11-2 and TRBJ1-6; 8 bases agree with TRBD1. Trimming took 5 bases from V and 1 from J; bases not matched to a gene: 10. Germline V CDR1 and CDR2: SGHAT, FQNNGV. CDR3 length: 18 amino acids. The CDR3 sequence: CASSPAPNRGSYNSPLHF. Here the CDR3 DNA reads TGTGCCAGCAGCCCTGCACCTAACAGGGGGTCCTATAATTCACCCCTCCACTTT.

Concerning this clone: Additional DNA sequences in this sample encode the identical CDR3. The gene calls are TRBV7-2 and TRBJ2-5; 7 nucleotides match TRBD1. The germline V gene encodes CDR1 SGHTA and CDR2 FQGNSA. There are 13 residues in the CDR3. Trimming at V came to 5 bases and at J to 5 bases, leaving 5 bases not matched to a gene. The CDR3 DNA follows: TGTGCCAGCAGCCTGCAGGGGGTTGAGACCCAGTACTTC. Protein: CASSLQGVETQYF.

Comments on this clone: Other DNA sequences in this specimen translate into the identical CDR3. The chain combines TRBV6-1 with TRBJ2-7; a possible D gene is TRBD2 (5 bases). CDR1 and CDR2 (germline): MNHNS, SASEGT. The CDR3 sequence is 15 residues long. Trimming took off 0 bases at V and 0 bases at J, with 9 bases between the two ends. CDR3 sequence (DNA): TGTGCCAGCAGTGAAGCAGGTGGGAGCTCCTACGAGCAGTACTTC. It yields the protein CASSEAGGSSYEQYF.

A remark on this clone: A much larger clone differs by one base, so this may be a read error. In nucleotides, the CDR3 is TGTGCCAGCAGCTCCGGGACTAGCGGGGCCTACGAGCAGTACTTC. It yields the protein CASSSGTSGAYEQYF. This sequence joins TRBV9 and TRBJ2-7; 13 nucleotides align to TRBD2. The CDR3 runs to 15 residues. The J segment lost 2 bases and the V segment lost 4 bases, leaving 3 bases of the junction unmatched. Germline V lookup: CDR1 SGDLS, CDR2 YYNGEE.

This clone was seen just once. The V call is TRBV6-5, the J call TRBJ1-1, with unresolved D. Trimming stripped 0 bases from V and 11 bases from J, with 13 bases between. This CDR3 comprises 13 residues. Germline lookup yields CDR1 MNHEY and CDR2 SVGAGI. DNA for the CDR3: TGTGCCAGCAGTTACTCTCGGGTTGTCAATGCTTTCTTT. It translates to CASSYSRVVNAFF.

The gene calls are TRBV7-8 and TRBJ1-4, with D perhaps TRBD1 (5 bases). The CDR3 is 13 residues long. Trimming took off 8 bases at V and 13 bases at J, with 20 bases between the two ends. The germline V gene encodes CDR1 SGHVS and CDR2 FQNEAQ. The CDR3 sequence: CASSHGGETGLFF. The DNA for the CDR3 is TGTGCCAGCTCCCACGGCGGGGAAACAGGACTGTTTTTT.

The CDR3 nucleotides are TGTGCCAGCAACTTCGCCGAGAACACTGAAGCTTTCTTT. Translation: CASNFAENTEAFF. The chain couples TRBV19 to TRBJ1-1; D remains ambiguous. This CDR3 is 13 amino acids long. Per the germline V gene, CDR1 is LNHDA and CDR2 is SQIVND (reference sequence). The V and J ends lost 9 bases and 1 base respectively, with 12 bases between them.

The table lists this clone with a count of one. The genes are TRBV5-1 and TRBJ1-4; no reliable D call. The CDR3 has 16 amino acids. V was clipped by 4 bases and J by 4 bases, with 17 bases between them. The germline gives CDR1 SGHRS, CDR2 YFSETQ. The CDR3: CASSLNGLPNNEKLFF. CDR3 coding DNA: TGCGCCAGCAGCCTCAACGGACTGCCCAATAATGAAAAACTGTTTTTT.

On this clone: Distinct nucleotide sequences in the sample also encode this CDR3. The CDR3 nucleotides are TGTGCCAGCAGCGTAGGCCAGTCCTCCTACGAGCAGTACTTC. Protein sequence: CASSVGQSSYEQYF. The chain joins TRBV9 to TRBJ2-7; D unclear. The CDR3 contains 14 residues. Trimming took 0 bases from V and 0 from J, leaving 7 bases between them. Per the germline V gene, CDR1 is SGDLS and CDR2 is YYNGEE.

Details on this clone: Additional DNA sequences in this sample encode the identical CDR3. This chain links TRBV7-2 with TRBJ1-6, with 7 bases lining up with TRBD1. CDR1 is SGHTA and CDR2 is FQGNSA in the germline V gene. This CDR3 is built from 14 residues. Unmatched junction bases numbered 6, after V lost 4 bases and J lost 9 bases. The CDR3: CASSSPGGFSPLHF. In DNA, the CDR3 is TGTGCCAGCAGCTCCCCAGGGGGATTTTCACCCCTCCACTTT.